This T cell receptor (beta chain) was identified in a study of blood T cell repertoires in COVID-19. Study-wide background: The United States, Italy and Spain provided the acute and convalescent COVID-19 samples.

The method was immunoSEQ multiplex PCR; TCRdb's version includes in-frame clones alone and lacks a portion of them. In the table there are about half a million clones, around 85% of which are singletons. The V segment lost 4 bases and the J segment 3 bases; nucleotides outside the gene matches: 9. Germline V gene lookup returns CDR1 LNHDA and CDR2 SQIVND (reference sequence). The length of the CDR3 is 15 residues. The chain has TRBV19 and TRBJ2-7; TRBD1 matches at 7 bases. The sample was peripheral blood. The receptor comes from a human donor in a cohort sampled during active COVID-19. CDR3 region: CASSTRGQLGYEQYF. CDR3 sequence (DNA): TGTGCCAGTAGTACCCGGGGACAGTTGGGCTACGAGCAGTACTTC.